These 21 T cell receptor beta chains originate from one sample sequenced in a study of shared clonotypes between healthy human individuals. Sequencing used immunoSEQ multiplex PCR; TCRdb keeps in-frame clones, though not all of them. The sample consists of over 1.5 million clones, approximately 98% of them appearing once. The sequenced material came from naive CD4+ T cells sorted from blood. This sample's subset: CD45RA+ positively selected. The receptors come from a man aged 25 to 40 in good health.

The chain has TRBV28 and TRBJ2-1; D is ambiguous. V was pared by 2 bases and J by 7 bases, with 9 bases between. This CDR3 contains 13 residues. Germline CDR1 reads MDHEN; CDR2 reads SYDVKM. The CDR3 nucleotides are TGTGCCAGCAGTTTAAGGTTGTCGAATGAGCAGTTCTTC. This gives the protein CASSLRLSNEQFF. The entire variable domain, with the rest obtained from reference TRBV28 and TRBJ2-1, is as follows: DVKVTQSSRYLVKRTGEKVFLECVQDMDHENMFWYRQDPGLGLRLIYFSYDVKMKEKGDIPEGYSVSREKKERFSLILESASTNQTSMYLCASSLRLSNEQFFGPGTRLTVL.

The gene calls are TRBV5-1 and TRBJ2-1; a possible D gene is TRBD2 (5 bases). Trimming took off 4 bases at V and 8 bases at J, with 7 bases between the two ends. Germline lookup yields CDR1 SGHRS and CDR2 YFSETQ. The CDR3 spans 11 residues. The CDR3 DNA sequence: TGCGCCAGCAGCGGCGGGTATGAGCAGTTCTTC. Its translation: CASSGGYEQFF.

The gene calls are TRBV29-1 and TRBJ2-6; either TRBD1 or TRBD2 may fit D (6 bases each). CDR3 size: 16 residues. V was shortened by 6 bases and J by 1 base, with 16 bases between the two germline ends. The V gene's germline CDR1 is SQVTM and CDR2 ANQGSEA. CDR3 DNA: TGCAGCGTGGGCCAGGGGAGGAGTTCTGGGGCCAACGTCCTGACTTTC. Protein product: CSVGQGRSSGANVLTF.

A single count supports this clone. The chain carries TRBV11-2 and TRBJ1-4, with 7 bases matching TRBD1. The CDR3 extends over 14 amino acids. Germline assignment: CDR1 SGHAT and CDR2 FQNNGV. Trimming took 4 bases from V and 5 from J; bases not matched to a gene: 4. The CDR3 reads CASSSGQSNEKLFF. In DNA, the CDR3 is TGTGCCAGCAGCTCGGGACAGTCGAATGAAAAACTGTTTTTT.

The chain recombines TRBV5-4 with TRBJ2-5, with TRBD2 identical over 12 bases. This CDR3 spans 17 amino acids. In germline, CDR1 is SGHNT, CDR2 YYREEE (reference sequence). J lost 4 bases, V lost 1 base, and 8 bases had no gene match. The CDR3 DNA follows: TGTGCCAGCAGCTTGATCGACCCGGGACTAGCGGGAGAGACCCAGTACTTC. Translated: CASSLIDPGLAGETQYF.

The rearrangement uses TRBV7-6 and TRBJ2-6; weak D call: TRBD1 (6 bases). The CDR3 is 15 residues long. Germline CDR1 SGHVS, CDR2 FNYEAQ. V lost 4 bases to trimming and J lost 2 bases, with 9 bases between them. The CDR3 protein is CASSSQGTGANVLTF. The DNA of the CDR3 is TGTGCCAGCAGCTCCCAGGGGACTGGGGCCAACGTCCTGACTTTC.

The chain combines TRBV5-4 with TRBJ2-3; D possibly corresponds to TRBD2 (6 bases). CDR1 SGHNT and CDR2 YYREEE come from the germline V gene (reference sequence). This CDR3 spans 15 amino acids. The V end lost 0 bases, the J end lost 3 bases, and 11 bases lay between the germline ends. CDR3 in DNA: TGTGCCAGCAGCTTGGCCTCCGCGGGGACAGATACGCAGTATTTT. Residues: CASSLASAGTDTQYF. The entire variable domain, with the rest obtained from reference TRBV5-4 and TRBJ2-3, is as follows: ETGVTQSPTHLIKTRGQQVTLRCSSQSGHNTVSWYQQALGQGPQFIFQYYREEENGRGNFPPRFSGLQFPNYSSELNVNALELDDSALYLCASSLASAGTDTQYFGPGTRLTVL.

The gene calls are TRBV28 and TRBJ1-5; D gene uncertain. V was clipped by 4 bases and J by 4 bases, with 8 bases between them. In germline, CDR1 is MDHEN, CDR2 SYDVKM. CDR3 length equals 13 residues. CDR3 coding DNA: TGTGCCAGCAGTTCCAAGGTAAATCAGCCCCAGCATTTT. Translation: CASSSKVNQPQHF.

V is TRBV19 and J is TRBJ2-4; D may be TRBD2 (5 bases). The CDR3 has 14 residues. V lost 1 base, J lost 3 bases, and 7 bases lay in between. Germline CDR1 and CDR2: LNHDA and SQIVND (reference sequence). This CDR3 is CASSIVGSKNIQYF. The CDR3 nucleotides are TGTGCCAGTAGTATAGTAGGGAGCAAAAACATTCAGTACTTC. Full variable domain (rest looked up from reference TRBV19 and TRBJ2-4): DGGITQSPKYLFRKEGQNVTLSCEQNLNHDAMYWYRQDPGQGLRLIYYSQIVNDFQKGDIAEGYSVSREKKESFPLTVTSAQKNPTAFYLCASSIVGSKNIQYFGAGTRLSVL.

The chain is built from TRBV7-6 and TRBJ1-4; 10 positions match TRBD1. Looked up from germline, CDR1 is SGHVS and CDR2 is FNYEAQ. The junction had 7 bases not matched to a gene; V was cut back by 1 base and J by 5 bases. The length of the CDR3 is 17 residues. CDR3 region: CASSLVGTGVTNEKLFF. Here the CDR3 DNA reads TGTGCCAGCAGCTTAGTTGGGACAGGGGTGACGAATGAAAAACTGTTTTTT.

The chain recombines TRBV6-6 with TRBJ2-1, with 7 bases aligning to TRBD2. In germline, CDR1 is MNHNY, CDR2 SVGAGI (reference sequence). This CDR3 spans 15 amino acids. The ends lost 6 bases at V and 8 bases at J; junction bases unmatched: 13. CDR3 in DNA: TGTGCCAGCAGCTCTAATCTAGGACTAGGCGATGAGCAGTTCTTC. Residues: CASSSNLGLGDEQFF.

The genes are TRBV2 and TRBJ1-1; D gene ambiguous. The CDR3 runs to 14 residues. Germline lookup yields CDR1 SNHLY and CDR2 FYNNEI. Trimming took 5 bases from V and 1 from J, leaving 11 bases between them. CDR3 in DNA: TGTGCCAGCAGTTTAGGACCGCAGAACACTGAAGCTTTCTTT. Protein sequence: CASSLGPQNTEAFF.

The genes are TRBV11-2 and TRBJ1-1, with 8 bases aligning to TRBD1. V was pared by 7 bases and J by 1 base, with 8 bases of the junction left unmatched. This CDR3 comprises 15 residues. Germline CDR1 is SGHAT and CDR2 is FQNNGV. DNA for the CDR3: TGTGCCAGCACCGCGACAGGGGTGAGGAACACTGAAGCTTTCTTT. This codes for CASTATGVRNTEAFF.

This clone was seen a single time. This sample includes further DNA sequences coding for the same CDR3. The rearrangement links TRBV19 to TRBJ1-2; D is perhaps TRBD1 (6 bases). Trimming took 5 bases from V and 2 from J, leaving 9 bases between them. The V gene's germline CDR1 is LNHDA and CDR2 SQIVND (reference sequence). The length of the CDR3 is 13 residues. The CDR3, as DNA: TGTGCCAGTAGTCGTCAGGGGAACTATGGCTACACCTTC. The encoded protein is CASSRQGNYGYTF.

V gene TRBV6-6 combines with J gene TRBJ2-7; a possible D gene is TRBD1 (6 bases). The CDR3 length is 15 residues. V lost 0 bases, J lost 6 bases, and 15 bases lay in between. The V gene's germline CDR1 is MNHNY and CDR2 SVGAGI (reference sequence). The DNA for the CDR3 is TGTGCCAGCAGTTACTCGCGGGCAGGGGCTAGCGAGCAGTACTTC. Amino acid sequence: CASSYSRAGASEQYF.

The chain links TRBV11-2 to TRBJ2-7; the D is unclear. Trimming left V 2 bases short and J 6 bases short, with 14 bases between. This CDR3 region has 14 residues. Germline V CDR1 and CDR2: SGHAT, FQNNGV. CDR3: CASSLSSHTAEQYF. CDR3 bases: TGTGCCAGCAGCTTATCATCTCACACGGCCGAGCAGTACTTC.

Notes on this clone: One junction end does not reproduce the germline sequence, and a read error may be involved. This chain links TRBV6-1 with TRBJ2-7, with D perhaps TRBD1 (5 bases). Per germline, CDR1 MNHNS and CDR2 SASEGT. The CDR3 runs 17 residues. The CDR3 nucleotides read TGTGCCATCAGTGAGTCTGGGAAGGGGTCAGCCACCTACGAGCAGTACTTC. Protein product: CAISESGKGSATYEQYF.

This clone was seen only once. This rearrangement joins TRBV9 to TRBJ1-5, with 8 bases identical to TRBD1. This CDR3 region has 15 residues. CDR1 and CDR2 (germline): SGDLS, YYNGEE. V lost 4 bases and J lost 5; bases outside the gene matches: 8. The CDR3: CASSPADRGHQPQHF. Written as DNA, the CDR3 is TGTGCCAGCAGCCCCGCAGACAGGGGACATCAGCCCCAGCATTTT.

This chain uses TRBV11-3 with TRBJ1-1; the D gene is possibly TRBD1 (6 bases). The CDR3 consists of 13 residues. CDR1 SGHNT and CDR2 YENEEA come from the germline V gene. V was pared by 4 bases and J by 4 bases, with 10 bases between. The CDR3 region is CASSSVGATEAFF. The CDR3 nucleotides read TGTGCCAGCAGCTCCGTGGGGGCCACTGAAGCTTTCTTT.

The chain has TRBV18 and TRBJ2-3; weak D call: TRBD2 (6 bases). Germline V gene sequence: CDR1 KGHSH, CDR2 LQKENI. Deletions cut 4 bases from V and 4 bases from J, with 9 bases between. The CDR3 consists of 13 residues. The CDR3 region has the DNA TGTGCCAGCTCACTAAGGGACTCAGATACGCAGTATTTT. The encoded protein is CASSLRDSDTQYF.

This clone was counted a single time. This chain uses TRBV18 with TRBJ2-1, with TRBD2 matching over 11 bases. The CDR3 loop spans 18 amino acids. From germline, CDR1 is KGHSH and CDR2 LQKENI. V lost 4 bases, J lost 8 bases, and 16 bases stayed unmatched. The CDR3 DNA follows: TGTGCCAGCTCACGGAGCGGGAGTAGCGGGAGGGTCTCGGATGAGCAGTTCTTC. Protein sequence: CASSRSGSSGRVSDEQFF.